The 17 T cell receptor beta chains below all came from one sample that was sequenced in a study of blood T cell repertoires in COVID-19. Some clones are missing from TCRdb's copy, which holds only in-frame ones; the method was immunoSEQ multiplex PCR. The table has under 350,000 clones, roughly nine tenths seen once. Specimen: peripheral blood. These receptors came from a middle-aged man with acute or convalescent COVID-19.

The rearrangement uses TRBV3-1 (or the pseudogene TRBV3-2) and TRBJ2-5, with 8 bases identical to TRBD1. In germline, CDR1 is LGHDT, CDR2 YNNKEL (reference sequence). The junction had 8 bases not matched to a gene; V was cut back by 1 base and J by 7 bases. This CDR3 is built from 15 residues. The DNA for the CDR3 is TGTGCCAGCAGCCAAGGCAGGGGGCTGCTCGGGACCCAGTACTTC. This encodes CASSQGRGLLGTQYF.

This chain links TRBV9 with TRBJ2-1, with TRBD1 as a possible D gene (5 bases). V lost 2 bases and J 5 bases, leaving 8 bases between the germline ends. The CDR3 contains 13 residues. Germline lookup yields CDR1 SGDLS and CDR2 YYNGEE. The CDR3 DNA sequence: TGTGCCAGCAGCGTGACAGATAACAATGAGCAGTTCTTC. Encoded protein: CASSVTDNNEQFF. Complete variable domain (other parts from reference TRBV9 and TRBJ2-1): DSGVTQTPKHLITATGQRVTLRCSPRSGDLSVYWYQQSLDQGLQFLIQYYNGEERAKGNILERFSAQQFPDLHSELNLSSLELGDSALYFCASSVTDNNEQFFGPGTRLTVL.

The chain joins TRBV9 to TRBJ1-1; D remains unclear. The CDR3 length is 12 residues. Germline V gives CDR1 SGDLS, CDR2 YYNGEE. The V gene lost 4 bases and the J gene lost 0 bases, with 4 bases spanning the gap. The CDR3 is CASSPMNTEAFF. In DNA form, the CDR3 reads TGTGCCAGCAGCCCCATGAACACTGAAGCTTTCTTT. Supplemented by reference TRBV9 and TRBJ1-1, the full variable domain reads DSGVTQTPKHLITATGQRVTLRCSPRSGDLSVYWYQQSLDQGLQFLIQYYNGEERAKGNILERFSAQQFPDLHSELNLSSLELGDSALYFCASSPMNTEAFFGQGTRLTVV.

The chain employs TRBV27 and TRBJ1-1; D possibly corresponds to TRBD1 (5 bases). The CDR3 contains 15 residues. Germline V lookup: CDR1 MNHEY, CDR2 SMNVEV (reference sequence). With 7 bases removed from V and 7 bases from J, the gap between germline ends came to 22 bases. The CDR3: CASNPQVGPQREAFF. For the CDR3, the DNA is TGTGCCAGCAACCCACAGGTGGGGCCTCAGCGTGAAGCTTTCTTT.

CDR3: CASSSGFGNTIYF. CDR3 DNA sequence: TGTGCCAGCTCCTCAGGTTTCGGAAACACCATATATTTT. The J gene is TRBJ1-3, the V gene TRBV18; D is unresolved. V was trimmed by 6 bases and J by 4 bases, leaving 10 bases between them. The CDR3 runs to 13 residues. Germline CDR1 is KGHSH and CDR2 is LQKENI.

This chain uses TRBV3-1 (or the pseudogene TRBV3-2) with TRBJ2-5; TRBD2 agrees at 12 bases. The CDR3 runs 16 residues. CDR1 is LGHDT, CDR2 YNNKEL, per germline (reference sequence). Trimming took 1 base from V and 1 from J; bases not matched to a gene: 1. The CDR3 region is CASSQGLAGAQETQYF. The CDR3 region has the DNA TGTGCCAGCAGCCAAGGACTAGCGGGGGCCCAAGAGACCCAGTACTTC.

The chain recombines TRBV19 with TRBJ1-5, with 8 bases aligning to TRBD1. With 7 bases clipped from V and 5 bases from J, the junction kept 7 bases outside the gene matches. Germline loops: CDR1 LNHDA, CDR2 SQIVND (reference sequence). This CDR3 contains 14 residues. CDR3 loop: CASTRLTGDQPQHF. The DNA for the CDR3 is TGTGCCAGTACCAGGCTGACAGGGGATCAGCCCCAGCATTTT.

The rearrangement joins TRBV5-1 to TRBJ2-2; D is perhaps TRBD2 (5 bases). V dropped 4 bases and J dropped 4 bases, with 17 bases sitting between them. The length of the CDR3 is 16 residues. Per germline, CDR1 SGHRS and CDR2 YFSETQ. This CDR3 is CASSISPLGSTGELFF. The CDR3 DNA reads TGCGCCAGCAGCATTTCGCCACTGGGGAGCACCGGGGAGCTGTTTTTT.

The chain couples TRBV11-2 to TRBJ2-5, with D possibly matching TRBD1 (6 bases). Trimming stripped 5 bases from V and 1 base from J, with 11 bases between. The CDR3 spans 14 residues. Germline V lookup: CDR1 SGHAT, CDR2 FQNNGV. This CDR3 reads CASSTRTVQETQYF. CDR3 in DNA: TGTGCCAGCAGCACCAGGACAGTCCAAGAGACCCAGTACTTC. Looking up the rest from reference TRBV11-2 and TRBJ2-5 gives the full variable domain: EAGVAQSPRYKIIEKRQSVAFWCNPISGHATLYWYQQILGQGPKLLIQFQNNGVVDDSQLPKDRFSAERLKGVDSTLKIQPAKLEDSAVYLCASSTRTVQETQYFGPGTRLLVL.

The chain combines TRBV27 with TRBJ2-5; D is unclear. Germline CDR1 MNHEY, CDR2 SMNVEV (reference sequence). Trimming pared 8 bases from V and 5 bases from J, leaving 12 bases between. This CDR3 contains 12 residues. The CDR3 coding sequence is TGTGCCAGCCGAGCTGGTCGCGAGACCCAGTACTTC. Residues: CASRAGRETQYF.

The CDR3 protein is CASSPRSNTGELFF. The CDR3 coding sequence is TGTGCCAGCAGCCCCAGATCGAACACCGGGGAGCTGTTTTTT. V is TRBV9 and J is TRBJ2-2, with D hard to call. Germline CDR1 is SGDLS and CDR2 is YYNGEE. V lost 4 bases and J 0 bases, leaving 7 bases between the germline ends. The CDR3 spans 14 residues.

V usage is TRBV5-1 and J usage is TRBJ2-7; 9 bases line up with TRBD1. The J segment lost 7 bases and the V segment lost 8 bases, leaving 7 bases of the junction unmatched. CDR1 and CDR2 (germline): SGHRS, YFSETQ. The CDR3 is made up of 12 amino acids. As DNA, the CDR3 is TGCGCCAGTGGCCAGGGGACAGGGGAGCAGTACTTC. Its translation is CASGQGTGEQYF. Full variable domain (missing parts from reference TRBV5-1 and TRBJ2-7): KAGVTQTPRYLIKTRGQQVTLSCSPISGHRSVSWYQQTPGQGLQFLFEYFSETQRNKGNFPGRFSGRQFSNSRSEMNVSTLELGDSALYLCASGQGTGEQYFGPGTRLTVT.

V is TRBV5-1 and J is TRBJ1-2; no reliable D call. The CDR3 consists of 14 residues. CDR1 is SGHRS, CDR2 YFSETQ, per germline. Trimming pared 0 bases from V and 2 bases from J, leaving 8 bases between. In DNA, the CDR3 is TGCGCCAGCAGCTTGGTTGCGGGAAACTATGGCTACACCTTC. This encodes CASSLVAGNYGYTF.

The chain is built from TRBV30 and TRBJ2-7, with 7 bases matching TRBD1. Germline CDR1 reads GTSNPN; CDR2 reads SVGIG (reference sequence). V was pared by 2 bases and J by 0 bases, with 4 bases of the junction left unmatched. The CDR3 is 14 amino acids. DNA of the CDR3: TGTGCCTGGAGTTGGGGGACAGCCTCCTACGAGCAGTACTTC. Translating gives CAWSWGTASYEQYF.

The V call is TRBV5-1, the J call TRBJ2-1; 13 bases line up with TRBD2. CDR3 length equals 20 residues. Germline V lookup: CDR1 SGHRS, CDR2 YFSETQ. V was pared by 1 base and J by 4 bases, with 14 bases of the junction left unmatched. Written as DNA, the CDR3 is TGCGCCAGCAGCTTGACGGTCCCCGTACTAGCGGGGGGGAAATACAATGAGCAGTTCTTC. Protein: CASSLTVPVLAGGKYNEQFF.

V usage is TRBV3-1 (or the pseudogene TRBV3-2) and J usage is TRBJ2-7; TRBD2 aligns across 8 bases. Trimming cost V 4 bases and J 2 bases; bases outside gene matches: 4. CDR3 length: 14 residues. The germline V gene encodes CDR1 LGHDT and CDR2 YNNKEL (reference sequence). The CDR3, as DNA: TGTGCCAGCAGCCTAGCGGGGAGACCCTACGAGCAGTACTTC. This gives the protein CASSLAGRPYEQYF.

CDR3 residues: CAARDRGPYGYTF. The CDR3, as DNA: TGTGCCGCCCGGGACAGGGGGCCTTATGGCTACACCTTC. V is TRBV6-6 and J is TRBJ1-2, with 12 bases fitting TRBD1. The CDR3 covers 13 residues. V lost 11 bases to trimming and J lost 5 bases; unmatched junction nucleotides: 6. Germline lookup yields CDR1 MNHNY and CDR2 SVGAGI (reference sequence).